The clone carrying this TCR beta chain came up a few times. What it binds is not known. V shed 5 bases and J 5 bases; nucleotides not matched to a gene: 4. Germline V gene lookup returns CDR1 SEHNR and CDR2 FQNEAQ (reference sequence). CDR3 length: 14 residues. The sample belongs to a study of regulatory T cells in long-lasting Graves disease. About the study: Persistence in Graves' disease required over 5 years of antithyroid drugs plus positive TSH receptor antibodies.

Combining iRepertoire HTBI primers with Arm-PCR of CDR3 regions, the authors built TCR beta libraries. Each CDR3 protein is one row after TCRdb ran MiXCR on the multiplex PCR reads. The sample includes around 400,000 distinct CDR3 sequences, 23% of them seen just once. Study-wide results and limits: Exclusively peripheral blood, rather than thyroid tissue, was studied. Patients with persistent disease showed a bias toward TRBV28, TRBJ1-2 and TRBJ2-5.

Sample time point: persistent/refractory GD, antithyroid drugs over 5 years with positive TRAb. Following extraction of RNA from PBMCs, that RNA was used to make the TCR library. Those enrolled as patients came out of an endocrinology department in Xi'an, China. The chain carries TRBV7-9 and TRBJ2-7, with 12 bases lining up with TRBD2. This receptor was identified in a female donor with Graves disease. This specimen was peripheral blood mononuclear cells (PBMCs), taken when the disease was refractory, from a patient treated with antithyroid drugs. The CDR3 DNA follows: TGTGCCAGCAGCCGGCTAGCGGGAGGGCACGAGCAGTACTTC. Its protein product is CASSRLAGGHEQYF.